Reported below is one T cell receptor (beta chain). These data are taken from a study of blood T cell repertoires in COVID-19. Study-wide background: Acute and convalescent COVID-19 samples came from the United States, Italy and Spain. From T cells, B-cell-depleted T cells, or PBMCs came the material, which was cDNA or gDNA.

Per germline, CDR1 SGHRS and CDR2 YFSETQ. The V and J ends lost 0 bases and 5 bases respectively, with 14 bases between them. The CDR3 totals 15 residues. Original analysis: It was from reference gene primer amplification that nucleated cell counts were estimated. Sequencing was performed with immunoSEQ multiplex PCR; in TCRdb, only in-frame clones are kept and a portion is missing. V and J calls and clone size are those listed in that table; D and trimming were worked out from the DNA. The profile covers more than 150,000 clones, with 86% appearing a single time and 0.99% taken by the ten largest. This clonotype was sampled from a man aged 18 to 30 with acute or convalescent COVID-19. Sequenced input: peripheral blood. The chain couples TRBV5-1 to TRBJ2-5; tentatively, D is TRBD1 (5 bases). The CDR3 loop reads CASSLEAQGKETQYF. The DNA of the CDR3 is TGCGCCAGCAGCTTGGAGGCGCAGGGAAAGGAGACCCAGTACTTC.